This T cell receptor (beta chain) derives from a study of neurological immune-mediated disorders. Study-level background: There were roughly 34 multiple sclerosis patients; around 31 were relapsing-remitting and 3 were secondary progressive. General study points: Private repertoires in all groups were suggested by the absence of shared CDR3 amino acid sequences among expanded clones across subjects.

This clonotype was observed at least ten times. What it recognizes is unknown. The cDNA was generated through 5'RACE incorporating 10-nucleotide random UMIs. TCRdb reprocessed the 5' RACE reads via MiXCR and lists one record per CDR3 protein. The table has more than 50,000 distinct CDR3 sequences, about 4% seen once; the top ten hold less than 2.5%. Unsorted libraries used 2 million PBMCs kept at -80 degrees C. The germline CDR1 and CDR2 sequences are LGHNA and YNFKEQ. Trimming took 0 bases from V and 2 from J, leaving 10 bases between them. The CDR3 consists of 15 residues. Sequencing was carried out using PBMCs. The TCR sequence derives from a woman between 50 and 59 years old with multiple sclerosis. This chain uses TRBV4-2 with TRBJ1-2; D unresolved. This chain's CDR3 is CASSQDLQQNYGYTF. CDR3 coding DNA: TGTGCCAGCAGCCAAGATCTACAGCAGAACTATGGCTACACCTTC.